The 32 T cell receptor beta chains given below trace back to one sample, sequenced in a study of T-cell reconstitution after alpha-beta-depleted transplantation in children. Unique molecular identifiers were incorporated when the TCRbeta library was constructed. Each CDR3 protein is one row after TCRdb ran MiXCR on the PCR reads. The data show about 440,000 distinct CDR3 sequences, approximately 42% seen once. Specimen: PBMCs, collected before TCRalphabeta/CD19-depleted stem cell transplant. The receptors were gathered from a girl aged 2 to 9 with aplastic anemia, due to receive a stem cell transplant.

The chain couples TRBV29-1 to TRBJ1-1; TRBD1 might be the D (5 bases). Between the trimmed V and J ends, which lost 2 bases and 4 bases, there was a span of 8 bases. This CDR3 is 12 amino acids long. Germline assignment: CDR1 SQVTM and CDR2 ANQGSEA. CDR3 DNA: TGCAGCGTTGAACAGGGTGGCACTGAAGCTTTCTTT. This sequence encodes CSVEQGGTEAFF.

This chain joins TRBV29-1 and TRBJ1-1; D is unclear. This CDR3 is 12 amino acids long. Trimming took 3 bases from V and 1 from J, leaving 6 bases between them. Germline-derived CDR1 and CDR2 are SQVTM and ANQGSEA. The CDR3: CSVELGNTEAFF. As DNA, the CDR3 is TGCAGCGTTGAGTTGGGGAACACTGAAGCTTTCTTT.

The chain uses TRBV29-1 and TRBJ2-1; 9 bases fit TRBD2. This CDR3 region has 16 residues. Germline CDR1 and CDR2: SQVTM and ANQGSEA. V lost 6 bases, J lost 6 bases, and 15 bases stayed unmatched. The CDR3 spells CSVVSLAGETPNEQFF. The CDR3 DNA reads TGCAGCGTCGTGAGTTTAGCGGGAGAAACCCCCAATGAGCAGTTCTTC.

In this sample, this clonotype turned up a few times. The chain is built from TRBV7-2 and TRBJ2-3; maybe TRBD1 (6 bases). Germline V lookup: CDR1 SGHTA, CDR2 FQGNSA. The CDR3 extends over 14 amino acids. V was trimmed by 5 bases and J by 2 bases, leaving 11 bases between them. The CDR3 nucleotides are TGTGCCAGCAGCCTACGACAGGCCACAGATACGCAGTATTTT. The encoded protein is CASSLRQATDTQYF. The complete variable domain, with remaining parts taken from reference TRBV7-2 and TRBJ2-3, reads GAGVSQSPSNKVTEKGKDVELRCDPISGHTALYWYRQSLGQGLEFLIYFQGNSAPDKSGLPSDRFSAERTGGSVSTLTIQRTQQEDSAVYLCASSLRQATDTQYFGPGTRLTVL.

This sequence joins TRBV12-3 or TRBV12-4 and TRBJ1-1, with TRBD1 as a possible D gene (6 bases). The V end lost 5 bases, the J end lost 5 bases, and 12 bases lay between the germline ends. The CDR3 sequence is 13 residues long. CDR3 protein: CASSVGQRTEAFF. Written as DNA, the CDR3 is TGTGCCAGCAGTGTCGGACAGCGGACTGAAGCTTTCTTT.

The chain joins TRBV5-8 to TRBJ2-7; 8 bases are a match to TRBD1. The CDR3 has 15 residues. Germline lookup yields CDR1 SGHTS and CDR2 YDEGEE. J gave up 1 base and V 2 bases, and 5 bases lay outside the gene matches. The chain's CDR3 is CASSFLGTGSYEQYF. The CDR3 coding sequence is TGTGCCAGCAGCTTTTTAGGGACAGGATCCTACGAGCAGTACTTC.

This clonotype was observed at least ten times. The V call is TRBV28, the J call TRBJ2-5; D gene unclear. The CDR3 is 13 amino acids. CDR1 and CDR2 from the germline V gene are MDHEN and SYDVKM. Trimming shortened V by 3 bases and J by 1 base, and 6 bases separated the two germline ends. In DNA form, the CDR3 reads TGTGCCAGCAGTTTGCAGACCCAAGAGACCCAGTACTTC. This gives the protein CASSLQTQETQYF.

As for this clonotype: Mismatch with germline at one junction end may stem from a read error. This chain connects TRBV27 to TRBJ2-7; D ambiguous. This CDR3 comprises 13 residues. Germline CDR1 and CDR2: MNHEY and SMNVEV (reference sequence). For the CDR3, the DNA is TGTGCCAGCAGTCCCCGGACCCTCTACGCGCAGTACTTC. Translation: CASSPRTLYAQYF.

V is TRBV4-1 and J is TRBJ2-1, with TRBD2 as a possible D gene (6 bases). From germline, CDR1 is MGHRA and CDR2 YSYEKL. The CDR3 sequence is 15 residues long. V lost 4 bases, J lost 2 bases, and 12 bases lay in between. The DNA for the CDR3 is TGCGCCAGCAGCCCCGTCGGGAGCGCCTACAATGAGCAGTTCTTC. Protein sequence: CASSPVGSAYNEQFF.

The chain has TRBV27 and TRBJ2-5; 14 bases are shared with TRBD2. Germline CDR1 reads MNHEY; CDR2 reads SMNVEV (reference sequence). V lost 5 bases to trimming and J lost 2 bases; unmatched junction nucleotides: 10. The CDR3 extends over 18 amino acids. The CDR3 region has the DNA TGTGCCAGCAGTACCAGACTAGCGGGGGGGCCGCAGCAAGAGACCCAGTACTTC. Protein: CASSTRLAGGPQQETQYF.

The V call is TRBV10-3, the J call TRBJ2-7; D may be TRBD1 (7 bases). The germline V gene encodes CDR1 ENHRY and CDR2 SYGVKD. The germline V and J ends were trimmed by 6 bases and 2 bases, with 11 bases remaining between them. The CDR3 has 13 residues. The CDR3 coding sequence is TGTGCCATCAGGCGGGACAGTGCCTACGAGCAGTACTTC. Protein product: CAIRRDSAYEQYF.

This clonotype showed up just a few times. The genes are TRBV7-6 and TRBJ2-2, with 11 bases that match TRBD2. CDR3 size: 15 residues. After removal of 5 bases from V and 4 bases from J, the junction contained 3 bases not matched to a gene. Germline CDR1 and CDR2: SGHVS and FNYEAQ. This chain's CDR3 is CASSPGTSGTGELFF. CDR3 DNA sequence: TGTGCCAGCAGCCCTGGGACTAGCGGCACCGGGGAGCTGTTTTTT.

This clonotype was picked up a small number of times. This chain uses TRBV5-6 with TRBJ2-1; 10 nucleotides line up with TRBD2. CDR3 length: 17 amino acids. Germline V gives CDR1 SGHDT, CDR2 YYEEEE. J gave up 7 bases and V 3 bases, and 13 bases lay outside the gene matches. The CDR3 DNA reads as TGTGCCAGCAGCTACGGGACTAGCGCCCTAGTTTGGAATGAGCAGTTCTTC. Translated, it gives CASSYGTSALVWNEQFF.

This clonotype was observed a few times. The V call is TRBV29-1, the J call TRBJ2-7; 9 bases fit TRBD2. Germline V gene sequence: CDR1 SQVTM, CDR2 ANQGSEA. The V segment lost 6 bases and the J segment 6 bases; nucleotides outside the gene matches: 12. The CDR3 length is 14 residues. CDR3 in DNA: TGCAGCGTCCCAGGGGCTAGCGGGATTGGCGAGCAGTACTTC. Protein sequence: CSVPGASGIGEQYF.

This chain uses TRBV15 with TRBJ2-1, with TRBD2 identical over 10 bases. The CDR3 sequence is 17 residues long. The V gene end was trimmed by 1 base and the J gene end by 4 bases; junction bases not matched to a gene: 7. The germline V gene has CDR1 LNHNV and CDR2 YYDKDF (reference sequence). The CDR3 DNA reads TGTGCCACCAGCAGAGTGTTAGGACTAGCGGTTTACAATGAGCAGTTCTTC. It specifies CATSRVLGLAVYNEQFF.

As to this clonotype: Relative to the germline gene, one junction end is altered; a read error may explain this. The chain employs TRBV7-6 and TRBJ2-3; D possibly uses TRBD1 or TRBD2 (5 bases each). The length of the CDR3 is 15 residues. In germline, CDR1 is SGHVS, CDR2 FNYEAQ. CDR3 sequence reads: CASSLEPGSKDTQYF. The DNA of the CDR3 is TGTGCCAGCAGCTTAGAGCCAGGGAGCAAAGATACGCAGTATTTT.

The CDR3, as DNA: TGTGCCAGCAGTTCCGGGACAGGGCCTGGCTACACCTTC. It encodes CASSSGTGPGYTF. This sequence joins TRBV12-3 or TRBV12-4 and TRBJ1-2, with 9 bases lining up with TRBD1. This CDR3 region has 13 residues. V dropped 4 bases and J dropped 7; count of bases not matched to a gene: 4.

This clonotype was counted between two and nine times. The chain carries TRBV5-1 and TRBJ1-1; 7 nucleotides align to TRBD1. Losses at the gene ends were 5 bases for V and 12 bases for J; bases not matched to a gene: 7. The germline V gene encodes CDR1 SGHRS and CDR2 YFSETQ. The length of the CDR3 is 11 residues. CDR3 residues: CASSRQGFSFF. The DNA for the CDR3 is TGCGCCAGCAGTCGACAGGGCTTCTCTTTCTTT.

This clonotype was observed at least ten times. V and J are TRBV7-3 and TRBJ2-3; TRBD2 agrees at 11 bases. There are 15 residues in the CDR3. V was clipped by 5 bases and J by 1 base; unmatched bases: 2. Germline V gene sequence: CDR1 SGHTA, CDR2 FQGTGA. The CDR3 nucleotides are TGTGCCAGCAGCGAACTAGCGGGAGGCACAGATACGCAGTATTTT. This encodes CASSELAGGTDTQYF. Filled out from reference TRBV7-3 and TRBJ2-3, the complete variable domain reads GAGVSQTPSNKVTEKGKYVELRCDPISGHTALYWYRQSLGQGPEFLIYFQGTGAADDSGLPNDRFFAVRPEGSVSTLKIQRTERGDSAVYLCASSELAGGTDTQYFGPGTRLTVL.

Many counts were recorded for this clonotype. The chain employs TRBV20-1 and TRBJ1-4; D perhaps matches TRBD1 (6 bases). CDR3 length equals 16 residues. Trimming stripped 4 bases from V and 5 bases from J, with 20 bases between. The germline CDR1 and CDR2 sequences are DFQATT and SNEGSKA (reference sequence). CDR3 sequence reads: CSAIYSGGRTNEKLFF. CDR3 sequence (DNA): TGCAGTGCTATCTACTCCGGGGGCAGAACCAATGAAAAACTGTTTTTT.

The chain couples TRBV30 to TRBJ2-7; the D gene is possibly TRBD2 (7 bases). Trimming stripped 3 bases from V and 11 bases from J, with 17 bases between. This CDR3 has 12 residues. Germline V gives CDR1 GTSNPN, CDR2 SVGIG (reference sequence). The CDR3: CAWSVKGGLKYF. CDR3 coding DNA: TGTGCCTGGAGCGTGAAGGGGGGGCTGAAGTACTTC.

This clonotype was detected only a few times. The rearrangement uses TRBV20-1 and TRBJ2-5; D possibly corresponds to TRBD2 (6 bases). V lost 0 bases and J lost 5, with 10 bases in between. The germline gives CDR1 DFQATT, CDR2 SNEGSKA (reference sequence). This CDR3 spans 13 amino acids. The CDR3 is CSAREAGRETQYF. DNA of the CDR3: TGCAGTGCTAGAGAGGCGGGGCGGGAGACCCAGTACTTC.

The sample holds a few counts of this clonotype. V usage is TRBV5-8 and J usage is TRBJ2-2; D not certain. CDR3 length: 16 amino acids. V lost 2 bases to trimming and J lost 5 bases, with 16 bases between them. Per the germline V gene, CDR1 is SGHTS and CDR2 is YDEGEE. CDR3 amino acids: CASSFLSLSATGELFF. CDR3 nucleotides: TGTGCCAGCAGCTTCCTATCATTAAGCGCAACCGGGGAGCTGTTTTTT.

This chain links TRBV15 with TRBJ2-3; 10 bases map to TRBD2. The V and J ends lost 3 bases and 4 bases, in that order; junction bases with no gene match: 4. The V gene's germline CDR1 is LNHNV and CDR2 YYDKDF (reference sequence). The CDR3 loop spans 15 amino acids. The CDR3 nucleotides read TGTGCCACCAGCAGGCTAGCGGGAGCCCCAGATACGCAGTATTTT. The encoded protein is CATSRLAGAPDTQYF.

This clonotype showed up many times. The V gene is TRBV12-3 or TRBV12-4, the J gene TRBJ2-5, with TRBD2 as a possible D gene (5 bases). Trimming pared 5 bases from V and 5 bases from J, leaving 18 bases between. This CDR3 region has 15 residues. The CDR3 nucleotides are TGTGCCAGCAGTCGACCGGGCCTCGGCGGGGAGACCCAGTACTTC. Translating gives CASSRPGLGGETQYF.

This clonotype was observed at least ten times. V usage is TRBV5-1 and J usage is TRBJ2-6, with D maybe TRBD2 (5 bases). The CDR3 has 15 residues. V gave up 4 bases and J gave up 4 bases, with 12 bases separating them. CDR1 and CDR2 (germline): SGHRS, YFSETQ. CDR3 nucleotides: TGCGCCAGCAGCGACCGAACTAGAGGGGCCAACGTCCTGACTTTC. Its protein is CASSDRTRGANVLTF.

The chain uses TRBV15 and TRBJ2-5; 7 nucleotides agree with TRBD1. The CDR3 consists of 14 residues. Per germline, CDR1 LNHNV and CDR2 YYDKDF (reference sequence). Unmatched junction bases numbered 6, after V lost 3 bases and J lost 5 bases. DNA for the CDR3: TGTGCCACCAGCAGCGCGACAGGGATCGAGACCCAGTACTTC. This translates into CATSSATGIETQYF.

Many counts were recorded for this clonotype. The V gene is TRBV20-1, the J gene TRBJ2-5; 7 nucleotides align to TRBD2. The trim removed 3 bases at V and 4 bases at J, leaving 14 bases unmatched. Looked up from germline, CDR1 is DFQATT and CDR2 is SNEGSKA (reference sequence). The CDR3 extends over 16 amino acids. The CDR3 sequence is CSASSSGGGRSETQYF. The CDR3 DNA follows: TGCAGTGCTAGCAGTTCTGGCGGGGGAAGATCAGAGACCCAGTACTTC.

The chain employs TRBV27 and TRBJ2-1; 13 bases align to TRBD2. Unmatched junction bases numbered 3, after V lost 3 bases and J lost 7 bases. This CDR3 is 15 amino acids long. Per the germline V gene, CDR1 is MNHEY and CDR2 is SMNVEV (reference sequence). CDR3 bases: TGTGCCAGCAGTTTTGGGACTAGCGGGGTTAATGAGCAGTTCTTC. It codes for CASSFGTSGVNEQFF.

This chain links TRBV20-1 with TRBJ2-4, with D hard to call. Germline loops: CDR1 DFQATT, CDR2 SNEGSKA (reference sequence). The CDR3 is 16 amino acids. V was trimmed by 6 bases and J by 0 bases, leaving 18 bases between them. The CDR3 reads CSAPAFGNLAKNIQYF. For the CDR3, the DNA is TGCAGTGCGCCGGCCTTTGGTAATCTAGCCAAAAACATTCAGTACTTC.

V and J are TRBV29-1 and TRBJ1-1; unclear D gene. Deletions cut 3 bases from V and 1 base from J, with 12 bases between. Germline lookup yields CDR1 SQVTM and CDR2 ANQGSEA. The CDR3 loop spans 14 amino acids. CDR3 DNA: TGCAGCGTTGAGAGAAGGGTATCGAACACTGAAGCTTTCTTT. Its protein product is CSVERRVSNTEAFF.

V is TRBV10-2 and J is TRBJ1-1; maybe TRBD1 (5 bases). The V gene's germline CDR1 is WSHSY and CDR2 SAAADI. With 6 bases removed from V and 2 bases from J, the gap between germline ends came to 16 bases. This CDR3 has 15 residues. CDR3 bases: TGCGCCAGCAGCCGGATGGGGCAGGCCAACACTGAAGCTTTCTTT. Residues: CASSRMGQANTEAFF.